The source of this TCR beta chain is a study of T cell changes during pregnancy in multiple sclerosis. Losses at the gene ends were 7 bases for V and 0 bases for J; bases not matched to a gene: 8. The CDR3 loop spans 16 amino acids. The germline CDR1 and CDR2 sequences are SGHRS and YFSETQ. Assay: immunoSEQ multiplex PCR; the TCRdb copy retains only in-frame clones and omits some. The sample contains 100,000 to 140,000 clones, 92% of which appear only once. The TCR originated in a female donor in good health, enrolled as a control in a pregnancy study. The chain couples TRBV5-1 to TRBJ2-2, with 8 bases that match TRBD1. The sequencing used peripheral blood, collected in the third trimester of pregnancy. The CDR3, as DNA: TGCGCCAGCGCCCCCCGGGACAGGACGAACACCGGGGAGCTGTTTTTT. Protein sequence: CASAPRDRTNTGELFF.